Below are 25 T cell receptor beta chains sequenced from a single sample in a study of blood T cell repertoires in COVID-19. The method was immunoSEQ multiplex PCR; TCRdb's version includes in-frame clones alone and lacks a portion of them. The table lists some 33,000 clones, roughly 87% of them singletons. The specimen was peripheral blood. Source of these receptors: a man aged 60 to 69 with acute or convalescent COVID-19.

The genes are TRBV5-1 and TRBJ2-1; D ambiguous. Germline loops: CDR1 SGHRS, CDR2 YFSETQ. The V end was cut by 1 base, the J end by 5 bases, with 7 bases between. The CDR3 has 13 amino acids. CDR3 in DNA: TGCGCCAGCAGCTTGTGGCCCGACAATGAGCAGTTCTTC. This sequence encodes CASSLWPDNEQFF.

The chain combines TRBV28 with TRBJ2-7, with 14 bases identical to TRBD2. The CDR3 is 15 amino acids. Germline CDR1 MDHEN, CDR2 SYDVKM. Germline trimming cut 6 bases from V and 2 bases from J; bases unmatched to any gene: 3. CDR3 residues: CASRMTSGRAYEQYF. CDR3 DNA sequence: TGTGCCAGCAGGATGACTAGCGGGAGGGCCTACGAGCAGTACTTC.

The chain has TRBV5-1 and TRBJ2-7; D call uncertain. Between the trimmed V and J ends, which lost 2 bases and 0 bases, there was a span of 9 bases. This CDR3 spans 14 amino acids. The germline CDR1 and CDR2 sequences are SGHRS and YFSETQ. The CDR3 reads CASSFPSLSYEQYF. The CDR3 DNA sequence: TGCGCCAGCAGCTTCCCTTCCCTCTCCTACGAGCAGTACTTC. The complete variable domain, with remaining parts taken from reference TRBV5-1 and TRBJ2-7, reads KAGVTQTPRYLIKTRGQQVTLSCSPISGHRSVSWYQQTPGQGLQFLFEYFSETQRNKGNFPGRFSGRQFSNSRSEMNVSTLELGDSALYLCASSFPSLSYEQYFGPGTRLTVT.

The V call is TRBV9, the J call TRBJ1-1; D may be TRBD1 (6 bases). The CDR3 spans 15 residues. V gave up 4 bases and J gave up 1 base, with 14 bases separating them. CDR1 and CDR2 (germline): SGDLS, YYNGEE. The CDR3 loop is CASSTGQLTNTEAFF. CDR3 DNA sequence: TGTGCCAGCAGCACCGGACAGTTGACGAACACTGAAGCTTTCTTT. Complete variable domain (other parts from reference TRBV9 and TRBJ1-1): DSGVTQTPKHLITATGQRVTLRCSPRSGDLSVYWYQQSLDQGLQFLIQYYNGEERAKGNILERFSAQQFPDLHSELNLSSLELGDSALYFCASSTGQLTNTEAFFGQGTRLTVV.

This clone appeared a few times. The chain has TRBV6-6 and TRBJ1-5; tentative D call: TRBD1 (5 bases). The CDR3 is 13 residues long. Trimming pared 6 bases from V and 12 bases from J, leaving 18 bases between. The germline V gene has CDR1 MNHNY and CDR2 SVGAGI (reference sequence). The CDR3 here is CASRRDPREVQHF. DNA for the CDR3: TGTGCCAGCAGGCGGGACCCGCGAGAGGTCCAGCATTTT.

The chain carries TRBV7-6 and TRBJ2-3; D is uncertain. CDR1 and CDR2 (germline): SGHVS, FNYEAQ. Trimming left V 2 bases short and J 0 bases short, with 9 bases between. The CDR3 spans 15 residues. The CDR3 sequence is CASSLSVPSTDTQYF. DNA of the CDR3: TGTGCCAGCAGCTTATCGGTGCCCAGCACAGATACGCAGTATTTT.

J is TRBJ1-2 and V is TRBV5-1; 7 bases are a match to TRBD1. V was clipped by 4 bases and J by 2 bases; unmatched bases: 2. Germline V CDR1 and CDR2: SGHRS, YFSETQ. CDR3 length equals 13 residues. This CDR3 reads CASSRTGNYGYTF. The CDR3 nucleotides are TGCGCCAGCAGCAGGACAGGCAACTATGGCTACACCTTC.

The CDR3 loop is CASSIDRSSYNEQFF. The CDR3 DNA reads as TGTGCCAGTAGTATAGATCGGAGCTCCTACAATGAGCAGTTCTTC. The V and J genes are TRBV19 and TRBJ2-1; D is unresolved. Trimming shortened V by 0 bases and J by 0 bases, and 6 bases separated the two germline ends. Per the germline V gene, CDR1 is LNHDA and CDR2 is SQIVND (reference sequence). This CDR3 spans 15 amino acids.

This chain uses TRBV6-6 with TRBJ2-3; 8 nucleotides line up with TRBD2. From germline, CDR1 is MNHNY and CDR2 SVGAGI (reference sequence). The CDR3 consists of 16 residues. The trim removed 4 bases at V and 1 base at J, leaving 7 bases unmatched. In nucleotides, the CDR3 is TGTGCCAGCAGTTCCAGGCGAGCGGGGGGCACAGATACGCAGTATTTT. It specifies CASSSRRAGGTDTQYF.

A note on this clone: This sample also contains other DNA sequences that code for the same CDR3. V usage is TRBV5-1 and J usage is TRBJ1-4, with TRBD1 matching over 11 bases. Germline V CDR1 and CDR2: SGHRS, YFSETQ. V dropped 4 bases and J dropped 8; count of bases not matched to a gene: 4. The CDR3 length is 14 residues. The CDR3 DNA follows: TGCGCCAGCAGCCTGGGACAGGGGGAAGAAAAACTGTTTTTT. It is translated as CASSLGQGEEKLFF.

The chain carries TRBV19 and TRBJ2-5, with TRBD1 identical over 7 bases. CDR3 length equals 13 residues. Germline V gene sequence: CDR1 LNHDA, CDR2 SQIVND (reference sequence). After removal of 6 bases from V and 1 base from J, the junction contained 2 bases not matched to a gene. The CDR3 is CASRTGSQETQYF. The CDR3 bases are TGTGCCAGTAGGACAGGGTCCCAAGAGACCCAGTACTTC.

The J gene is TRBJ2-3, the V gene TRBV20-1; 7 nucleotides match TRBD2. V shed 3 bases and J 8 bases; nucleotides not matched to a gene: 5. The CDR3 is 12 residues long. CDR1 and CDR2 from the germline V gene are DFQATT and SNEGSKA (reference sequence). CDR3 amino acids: CSASPAGATQYF. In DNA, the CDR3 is TGCAGTGCTAGTCCCGCGGGAGCTACGCAGTATTTT.

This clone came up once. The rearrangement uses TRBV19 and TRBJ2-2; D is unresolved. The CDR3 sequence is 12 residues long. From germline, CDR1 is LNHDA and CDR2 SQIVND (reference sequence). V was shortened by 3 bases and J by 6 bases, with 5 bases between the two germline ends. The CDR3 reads CASSILAGELFF. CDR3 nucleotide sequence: TGTGCCAGTAGTATTTTAGCCGGGGAGCTGTTTTTT. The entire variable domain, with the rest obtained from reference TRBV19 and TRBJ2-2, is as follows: DGGITQSPKYLFRKEGQNVTLSCEQNLNHDAMYWYRQDPGQGLRLIYYSQIVNDFQKGDIAEGYSVSREKKESFPLTVTSAQKNPTAFYLCASSILAGELFFGEGSRLTVL.

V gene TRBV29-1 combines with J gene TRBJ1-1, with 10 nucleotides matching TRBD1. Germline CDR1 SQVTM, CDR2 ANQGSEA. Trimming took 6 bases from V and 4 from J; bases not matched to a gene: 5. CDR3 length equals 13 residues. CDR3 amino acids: CSVGTGEGTEAFF. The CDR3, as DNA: TGCAGCGTGGGGACAGGGGAAGGCACTGAAGCTTTCTTT.

CDR3 in DNA: TGTGCCAGCAGCCGCCTCGGGGGCTACGAGCAGTACTTC. The encoded protein is CASSRLGGYEQYF. The V call is TRBV3-1 (or the pseudogene TRBV3-2), the J call TRBJ2-7; a weak D match, TRBD2 (6 bases). The CDR3 spans 13 residues. In germline, CDR1 is LGHDT, CDR2 YNNKEL (reference sequence). The V end lost 4 bases, the J end lost 3 bases, and 10 bases lay between the germline ends.

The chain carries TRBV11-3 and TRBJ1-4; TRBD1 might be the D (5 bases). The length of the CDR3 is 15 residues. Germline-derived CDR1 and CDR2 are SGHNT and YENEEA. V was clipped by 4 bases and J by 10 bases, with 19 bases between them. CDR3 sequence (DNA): TGTGCCAGCAGCTCGGTGGGCTATTCAACAGGAAAACTGTTTTTT. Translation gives CASSSVGYSTGKLFF.

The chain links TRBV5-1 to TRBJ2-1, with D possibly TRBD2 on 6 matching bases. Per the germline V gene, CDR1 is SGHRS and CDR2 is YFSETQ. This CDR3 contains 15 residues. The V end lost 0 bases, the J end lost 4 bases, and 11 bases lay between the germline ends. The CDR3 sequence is CASSLVPGEYNEQFF. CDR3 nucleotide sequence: TGCGCCAGCAGCTTGGTACCGGGAGAATACAATGAGCAGTTCTTC.

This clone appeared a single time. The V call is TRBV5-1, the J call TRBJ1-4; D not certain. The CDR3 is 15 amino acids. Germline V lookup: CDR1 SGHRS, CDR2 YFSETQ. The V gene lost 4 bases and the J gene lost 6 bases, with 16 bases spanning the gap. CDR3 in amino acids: CASSLSLGRYEKLFF. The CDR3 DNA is TGCGCCAGCAGCCTCAGCCTGGGGAGGTATGAAAAACTGTTTTTT.

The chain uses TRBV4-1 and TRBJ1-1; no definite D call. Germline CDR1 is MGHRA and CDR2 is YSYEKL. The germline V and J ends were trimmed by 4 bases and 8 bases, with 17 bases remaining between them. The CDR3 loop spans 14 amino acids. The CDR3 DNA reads TGCGCCAGCAGCCTCCCCGCTTCTACAGAAGAAGCTTTCTTT. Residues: CASSLPASTEEAFF.

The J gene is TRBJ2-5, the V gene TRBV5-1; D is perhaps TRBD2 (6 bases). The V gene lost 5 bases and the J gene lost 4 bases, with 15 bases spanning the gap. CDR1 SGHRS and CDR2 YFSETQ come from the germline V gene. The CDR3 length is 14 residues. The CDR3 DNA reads TGCGCCAGCAGGCGCCTAGGAGGGGTAGAGACCCAGTACTTC. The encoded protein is CASRRLGGVETQYF.

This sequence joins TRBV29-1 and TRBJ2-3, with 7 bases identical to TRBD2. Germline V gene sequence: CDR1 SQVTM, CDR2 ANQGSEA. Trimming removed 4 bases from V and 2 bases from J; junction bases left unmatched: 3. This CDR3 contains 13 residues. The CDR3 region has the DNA TGCAGCGTTGGTAGCGGGTTCACAGATACGCAGTATTTT. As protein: CSVGSGFTDTQYF.

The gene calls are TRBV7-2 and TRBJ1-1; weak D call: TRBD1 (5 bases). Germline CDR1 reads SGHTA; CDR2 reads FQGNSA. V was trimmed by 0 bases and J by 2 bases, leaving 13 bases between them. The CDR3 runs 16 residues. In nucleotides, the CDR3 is TGTGCCAGCAGCTTAGCGCAGGGAATAGGAAACACTGAAGCTTTCTTT. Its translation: CASSLAQGIGNTEAFF.

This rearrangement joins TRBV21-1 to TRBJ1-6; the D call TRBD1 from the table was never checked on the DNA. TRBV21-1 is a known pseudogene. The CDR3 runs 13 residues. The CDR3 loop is CASRTGGDSPLHF. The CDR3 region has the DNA TGTGCCAGCAGAACAGGGGGTGATTCACCCCTCCACTTT.

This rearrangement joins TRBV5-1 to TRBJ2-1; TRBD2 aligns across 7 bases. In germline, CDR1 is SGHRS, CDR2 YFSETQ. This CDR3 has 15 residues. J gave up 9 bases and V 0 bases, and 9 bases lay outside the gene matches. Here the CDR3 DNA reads TGCGCCAGCAGCTTGGCTGTGGGAGGGCCTGGTGAGCAGTTCTTC. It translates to CASSLAVGGPGEQFF.

The CDR3 loop reads CASRRGPRPYEQYV. The CDR3 DNA reads TGTGCCAGCAGGCGGGGACCCCGTCCCTACGAGCAGTACGTC. V gene TRBV27 combines with J gene TRBJ2-7, with D possibly matching TRBD2 (6 bases). The CDR3 has 14 residues. Trimming took 6 bases from V and 2 from J, leaving 14 bases between them. CDR1 MNHEY and CDR2 SMNVEV come from the germline V gene (reference sequence).